These 29 T cell receptor beta chains share one sample of origin, sequenced in a study of early stage breast cancer tumors. Generated by immunoSEQ multiplex PCR, the TCRdb table keeps only in-frame clones and is missing some. This table holds 12,000 to 15,000 clones, 84% found once. The source material was normal breast tissue next to the tumor. The source of these receptors is a person in their thirties with breast cancer.

The chain links TRBV5-1 to TRBJ2-3; D gene ambiguous. CDR1 is SGHRS, CDR2 YFSETQ, per germline. This CDR3 contains 14 residues. With 2 bases removed from V and 2 bases from J, the gap between germline ends came to 9 bases. The CDR3 loop reads CASSLAGPTDTQYF. The CDR3 nucleotides read TGCGCCAGCAGCTTAGCTGGTCCCACAGATACGCAGTATTTT.

The chain employs TRBV7-2 and TRBJ2-3; D remains ambiguous. This CDR3 spans 12 amino acids. V dropped 3 bases and J dropped 2 bases, with 3 bases sitting between them. Germline CDR1 is SGHTA and CDR2 is FQGNSA. The CDR3, as DNA: TGTGCCAGCAGCTTTCTCACAGATACGCAGTATTTT. It is translated as CASSFLTDTQYF.

The chain carries TRBV10-2 and TRBJ1-4, with D maybe TRBD1 (5 bases). V was cut by 6 bases and J by 0 bases, with 11 bases left in between. The CDR3 length is 15 residues. Germline values: CDR1 WSHSY, CDR2 SAAADI. The chain's CDR3 is CASREGTATNEKLFF. The CDR3 region has the DNA TGCGCCAGCAGAGAAGGGACGGCAACTAATGAAAAACTGTTTTTT.

The chain employs TRBV5-1 and TRBJ1-6; 11 bases are a match to TRBD1. The ends lost 8 bases at V and 9 bases at J; junction bases unmatched: 7. CDR3 length equals 14 residues. Germline V gene lookup returns CDR1 SGHRS and CDR2 YFSETQ. The CDR3 here is CASHLGQGVSPLHF. Written as DNA, the CDR3 is TGCGCCAGTCACTTGGGACAGGGGGTTTCACCCCTCCACTTT.

The count of this clone is one. The chain links TRBV19 to TRBJ1-5, with no clear D. The CDR3 contains 14 residues. Germline assignment: CDR1 LNHDA and CDR2 SQIVND (reference sequence). V lost 3 bases and J 3 bases, leaving 9 bases between the germline ends. CDR3 DNA sequence: TGTGCCAGTAGTATGTCTGCCATCAATCAGCCCCAGCATTTT. Its translation: CASSMSAINQPQHF.

The J gene is TRBJ2-1, the V gene TRBV10-3, with D maybe TRBD2 (7 bases). Germline V lookup: CDR1 ENHRY, CDR2 SYGVKD. The CDR3 sequence is 14 residues long. The germline V and J ends were trimmed by 6 bases and 7 bases, with 16 bases remaining between them. CDR3 coding DNA: TGTGCCATCAGGGGGGGCGGGAGTCGGAATGAGCAGTTCTTC. Translating gives CAIRGGGSRNEQFF.

The chain employs TRBV18 and TRBJ1-5, with 8 bases that match TRBD1. The CDR3 runs 14 residues. Germline V gene lookup returns CDR1 KGHSH and CDR2 LQKENI. V was pared by 4 bases and J by 2 bases, with 1 base of the junction left unmatched. The DNA of the CDR3 is TGTGCCAGCTCACTACAGGGGGGCAATCAGCCCCAGCATTTT. Translating it yields CASSLQGGNQPQHF.

V gene TRBV9 combines with J gene TRBJ2-1, with 9 bases fitting TRBD1. Germline V gives CDR1 SGDLS, CDR2 YYNGEE. Trimming cost V 4 bases and J 4 bases; bases outside gene matches: 6. This CDR3 is 15 amino acids long. In DNA, the CDR3 is TGTGCCAGCAGCCCATCAGGGACAGGGTACAATGAGCAGTTCTTC. It yields the protein CASSPSGTGYNEQFF.

This clone was seen just once. The rearrangement joins TRBV5-4 to TRBJ2-1; the match to TRBD2 covers 13 bases. Trimming cost V 3 bases and J 4 bases; bases outside gene matches: 4. The CDR3 is made up of 16 amino acids. Germline CDR1 SGHNT, CDR2 YYREEE (reference sequence). This chain's CDR3 is CASSSTSGRAYNEQFF. The DNA of the CDR3 is TGTGCCAGCAGCTCCACTAGCGGGAGGGCATACAATGAGCAGTTCTTC.

The genes are TRBV6-6 and TRBJ2-3; 8 bases are a match to TRBD2. This CDR3 is built from 14 residues. V lost 3 bases to trimming and J lost 4 bases; unmatched junction nucleotides: 3. CDR1 and CDR2 from the germline V gene are MNHNY and SVGAGI (reference sequence). The CDR3 here is CASSYTGGADTQYF. The CDR3 bases are TGTGCCAGCAGTTATACGGGAGGGGCAGATACGCAGTATTTT.

This clone was detected once. This rearrangement joins TRBV2 to TRBJ1-1, with D possibly TRBD1 on 5 matching bases. V dropped 9 bases and J dropped 11 bases, with 16 bases sitting between them. This CDR3 region has 11 residues. Germline V gene data show CDR1 as SNHLY and CDR2 as FYNNEI. CDR3 in amino acids: CARNQGPGAFF. For the CDR3, the DNA is TGTGCCAGGAACCAGGGACCAGGGGCTTTCTTT.

This sequence joins TRBV5-1 and TRBJ1-2, with TRBD1 identical over 8 bases. In germline, CDR1 is SGHRS, CDR2 YFSETQ. V shed 5 bases, J shed 5 bases, and the junction held 8 bases outside the gene matches. The CDR3 is made up of 14 amino acids. The CDR3: CASSWGTGSYGYTF. CDR3 nucleotides: TGCGCCAGCAGTTGGGGGACAGGATCTTATGGCTACACCTTC.

A few counts support this clone. This sequence joins TRBV7-6 and TRBJ2-7; D is perhaps TRBD2 (5 bases). The V and J ends lost 1 base and 2 bases respectively, with 9 bases between them. The V gene's germline CDR1 is SGHVS and CDR2 FNYEAQ. CDR3 length: 14 amino acids. DNA of the CDR3: TGTGCCAGCAGCTTAGTCGCCGGGACCTACGAGCAGTACTTC. Protein sequence: CASSLVAGTYEQYF.

In DNA, the CDR3 is TGTGCCAGTAGTACCAGGGGTTACGAGACCCAGTACTTC. Protein product: CASSTRGYETQYF. The V call is TRBV19, the J call TRBJ2-5; tentatively, D is TRBD1 (6 bases). Trimming shortened V by 4 bases and J by 5 bases, and 11 bases separated the two germline ends. CDR3 length: 13 residues. The germline CDR1 and CDR2 sequences are LNHDA and SQIVND (reference sequence).

V gene TRBV7-8 combines with J gene TRBJ2-1; D not certain. The CDR3 has 15 residues. V was clipped by 2 bases and J by 8 bases, with 16 bases between them. In germline, CDR1 is SGHVS, CDR2 FQNEAQ. As DNA, the CDR3 is TGTGCCAGCAGCTTATTGGGTGGGGTAGGGTATGAGCAGTTCTTC. Its translation is CASSLLGGVGYEQFF.

The rearrangement links TRBV5-4 to TRBJ2-5; 7 bases agree with TRBD2. Germline values: CDR1 SGHNT, CDR2 YYREEE (reference sequence). Losses at the gene ends were 3 bases for V and 2 bases for J; bases not matched to a gene: 10. This CDR3 is 16 amino acids long. CDR3 amino acids: CASSSEWGRGQETQYF. The CDR3 DNA is TGTGCCAGCAGCTCGGAGTGGGGGAGGGGTCAAGAGACCCAGTACTTC.

The rearrangement joins TRBV7-9 to TRBJ1-1; D is possibly TRBD1 (5 bases). The V end lost 5 bases, the J end lost 3 bases, and 10 bases lay between the germline ends. The CDR3 covers 13 residues. The germline V gene has CDR1 SEHNR and CDR2 FQNEAQ (reference sequence). The CDR3 nucleotides read TGTGCCAGCAGCCTTCAAGGGGACACTGAAGCTTTCTTT. This encodes CASSLQGDTEAFF.

The genes are TRBV4-1 and TRBJ2-2; D may be TRBD1 (5 bases). This CDR3 region has 16 residues. Germline-derived CDR1 and CDR2 are MGHRA and YSYEKL. Trimming shortened V by 7 bases and J by 1 base, and 16 bases separated the two germline ends. In nucleotides, the CDR3 is TGCGCCAGCAACCCAGGGTGGAACCTGAACACCGGGGAGCTGTTTTTT. Translation: CASNPGWNLNTGELFF.

The chain employs TRBV6-5 and TRBJ2-7; 11 bases fit TRBD1. Germline CDR1 MNHEY, CDR2 SVGAGI. This CDR3 has 14 amino acids. V lost 5 bases and J lost 3; bases outside the gene matches: 3. CDR3: CASSEGQGVYEQYF. DNA of the CDR3: TGTGCCAGCAGTGAGGGACAGGGGGTCTACGAGCAGTACTTC.

V is TRBV30 and J is TRBJ2-7; 14 nucleotides agree with TRBD2. This CDR3 is 14 amino acids long. V gave up 3 bases and J gave up 3 bases; unmatched junction bases: 1. Germline lookup yields CDR1 GTSNPN and CDR2 SVGIG (reference sequence). DNA for the CDR3: TGTGCCTGGAGCGGGACTAGCGGGGGCTACGAGCAGTACTTC. Protein sequence: CAWSGTSGGYEQYF.

The rearrangement uses TRBV30 and TRBJ2-3; D is unresolved. The CDR3 has 14 residues. V lost 3 bases to trimming and J lost 4 bases, with 14 bases between them. Germline V gene sequence: CDR1 GTSNPN, CDR2 SVGIG (reference sequence). In DNA, the CDR3 is TGTGCCTGGAGAGGCTCGTGGTTCGCAGATACGCAGTATTTT. Amino acids: CAWRGSWFADTQYF.

The chain carries TRBV5-1 and TRBJ2-1; perhaps TRBD1 as D (7 bases). Trimming shortened V by 4 bases and J by 6 bases, and 17 bases separated the two germline ends. CDR1 SGHRS and CDR2 YFSETQ come from the germline V gene. The length of the CDR3 is 15 residues. DNA for the CDR3: TGCGCCAGCAGCAGGGGGGTAAGGGGGCTCAATGAGCAGTTCTTC. It is translated as CASSRGVRGLNEQFF.

In its sample, this clone was seen once. Sequence at one end of the junction differs from germline and may be a read error. The chain combines TRBV18 with TRBJ2-5; unclear D gene. The CDR3 extends over 11 amino acids. Germline CDR1 KGHSH, CDR2 LQKENI. The CDR3 here is CANSTQETQYF. CDR3 nucleotide sequence: TGTGCCAACTCAACACAAGAGACCCAGTACTTC.

The CDR3, as DNA: TGCGCCAGCAGCCTAGCGGGAGTTGGTTCAGATACGCAGTATTTT. Encoded protein: CASSLAGVGSDTQYF. This chain joins TRBV4-3 and TRBJ2-3, with TRBD2 matching 9 bases. J lost 4 bases, V lost 4 bases, and 6 bases had no gene match. There are 15 residues in the CDR3. Per the germline V gene, CDR1 is LGHNA and CDR2 is YSLEER.

The chain recombines TRBV7-8 with TRBJ2-7; D is ambiguous. Germline assignment: CDR1 SGHVS and CDR2 FQNEAQ. CDR3 length: 14 amino acids. V was shortened by 0 bases and J by 4 bases, with 10 bases between the two germline ends. The CDR3 nucleotides read TGTGCCAGCAGCTTAGCTCGGACCCAGTACGAGCAGTACTTC. Translation: CASSLARTQYEQYF.

The count of this clone is one. The genes are TRBV13 and TRBJ1-1; D is perhaps TRBD1 (5 bases). The CDR3 extends over 15 amino acids. V dropped 2 bases and J dropped 7 bases, with 17 bases sitting between them. CDR1 and CDR2 (germline): PRHDT, FYEKMQ (reference sequence). CDR3 bases: TGTGCCAGCAGCTTAAGGTCAGCAGGGCAAGGTGAAGCTTTCTTT. Translation: CASSLRSAGQGEAFF.

The V call is TRBV29-1, the J call TRBJ2-7, with no clear D. CDR1 SQVTM and CDR2 ANQGSEA come from the germline V gene. The CDR3 contains 13 residues. Trimming took off 4 bases at V and 3 bases at J, with 13 bases between the two ends. CDR3 residues: CSVGGLGGYEQYF. The CDR3 coding sequence is TGCAGCGTTGGGGGTTTGGGTGGCTACGAGCAGTACTTC.

The rearrangement joins TRBV9 to TRBJ2-6; possible D gene TRBD2, 6 bases. V was pared by 1 base and J by 1 base, with 6 bases between. This CDR3 comprises 15 residues. Looked up from germline, CDR1 is SGDLS and CDR2 is YYNGEE. The DNA for the CDR3 is TGTGCCAGCAGCGTACGGGGGTCTGGGGCCAACGTCCTGACTTTC. This gives the protein CASSVRGSGANVLTF.

This clone was detected only a few times. This rearrangement joins TRBV5-8 to TRBJ1-5; D is perhaps TRBD1 (5 bases). The CDR3 is 15 amino acids. V shed 0 bases and J shed 1 base, with 8 bases lying between them. Germline V CDR1 and CDR2: SGHTS, YDEGEE. The DNA for the CDR3 is TGTGCCAGCAGCTTGGGACAGTCCAGCAATCAGCCCCAGCATTTT. Protein: CASSLGQSSNQPQHF.